A selection of T cell receptor beta chains follows, all from one sample in a study of PD-1 blockade in classical Hodgkin lymphoma. Produced via immunoSEQ multiplex PCR; TCRdb's table is partial and in-frame only. The data show 38,000 or so clones, around 87% seen once. The sequencing used peripheral blood mononuclear cells (PBMCs), collected at baseline. The receptor set was obtained from a human donor with classical Hodgkin lymphoma. The conserved cysteine and the conserved F or W are not part of the CDR3 here. A D gene is named only where the DNA matches it firmly. The size field is filled for only some rows; it gives once, few, many or a size class.

TRBV19	TRBJ1-4	once	TRBD1	ASSITDREDEKLF
TRBV6-6	TRBJ2-5	NA	NA	ASSYSRVRETQY
TRBV7-8	TRBJ2-7	NA	TRBD1	ASSLAVGQGITYEQY
TRBV18	TRBJ2-3	NA	NA	ASSAGQGTTDTQY
TRBV5-1	TRBJ2-2	NA	NA	ASSLGRVGNGELF
TRBV9	TRBJ2-7	NA	NA	ASSVEEAARSYEQY
TRBV5-8	TRBJ2-1	NA	NA	ASSFWTKYNEQF
TRBV7-9	TRBJ1-4	NA	NA	ASSFPTGTTNEKLF
TRBV25-1	TRBJ1-6	NA	TRBD1	ASSDYRGRYNSPLH
TRBV27	TRBJ2-3	NA	TRBD2	ASMTSGSPYILTDTQY
TRBV7-9	TRBJ1-1	medium-sized	NA	ASSSGYHTEAF
TRBV7-2	TRBJ1-3	few	TRBD1	ASSLTGQGSGNTIY
TRBV7-2	TRBJ2-1	NA	TRBD2	ASSPGGGNEQF
TRBV6-1	TRBJ1-1	NA	NA	ASNKQGHTEAF
TRBV10-1	TRBJ2-7	NA	TRBD1	ASTPPGTGDHEQY
TRBV7-3	TRBJ2-2	NA	TRBD1	ASSSGTGTGELF
TRBV7-2	TRBJ1-2	few	TRBD1	ASAGHGTGYGYT
TRBV7-9	TRBJ1-1	NA	NA	ASSTRQLMNTEAF
TRBV27	TRBJ2-7	NA	TRBD1	ASSPRTGLTYEQY
TRBV6-6	TRBJ2-1	NA	NA	ASSSQGPIYNEQF
TRBV30	TRBJ2-3	NA	NA	AWTKGTDTQY
TRBV18	TRBJ2-7	NA	TRBD2	ASSGVRGSSNEQY
TRBV27	TRBJ2-1	NA	NA	ASSPLGASYNEQF
TRBV7-6	TRBJ2-2	once	NA	ASSLSERVTGELF
TRBV5-6	TRBJ1-1	NA	NA	ASSFLDTYTEAF
TRBV27	TRBJ2-2	NA	NA	ASSLSPTLATGELF
TRBV11-2	TRBJ2-7	NA	NA	ASSELGRGSSYEQY
TRBV7-9	TRBJ1-2	NA	TRBD1	ASSPGGGGRYGYT
TRBV19	TRBJ1-5	NA	NA	ASTRGRFYSNQPQH
TRBV6-5	TRBJ1-2	NA	NA	ASSPGDGYT
TRBV6-1	TRBJ2-1	NA	TRBD2	ASSERGGFGEQF
TRBV27	TRBJ1-5	NA	TRBD1	ASSWDRDSNQPQH
TRBV11-2	TRBJ2-1	NA	NA	ASSSFRLVFFNEQF
TRBV4-1	TRBJ1-6	NA	TRBD1	ASSQEGGTGRTSSYNSPLH
TRBV27	TRBJ2-3	few	TRBD2	ASSLTGTSGSIPDTQY
TRBV27	TRBJ2-2	NA	TRBD2	ASSLTSGRITGELF
TRBV6-6	TRBJ1-2	NA	NA	ATERGELGLRYGYT
TRBV7-2	TRBJ1-1	NA	TRBD1	ASSRGRTEAF
TRBV9	TRBJ2-2	NA	NA	ASSPPGVANTGELF
TRBV9	TRBJ2-1	NA	TRBD1	ASSVAPGTGVYNEQF
TRBV6-5	TRBJ1-5	once	NA	ASSPSDQSAQH
TRBV5-6	TRBJ1-2	NA	TRBD1	ASREDRGDYT
TRBV6-6	TRBJ2-7	NA	TRBD1	ASSRTGTYEQY
TRBV2	TRBJ2-7	NA	TRBD2	ASSERSGGAYEQY
TRBV18	TRBJ2-7	NA	NA	ASSPDQGYEQY
TRBV18	TRBJ1-1	few	NA	ASSPGLHTEAF
TRBV13	TRBJ2-7	NA	NA	ASSLGYGSDEQY
TRBV19	TRBJ2-3	NA	NA	ATSVETDTQY
TRBV9	TRBJ2-4	NA	TRBD2	ASSVGLAGLNIQY